Following are 23 T cell receptor beta chains from one sample sequenced in a study of spatial heterogeneity in lung cancer. Time point denoted: blood at routine non-recurrence follow-up after resection. TCRdb called the 5' RACE reads again in MiXCR, with one record for every CDR3 protein. The sample shows 9,000 to 13,000 distinct CDR3 sequences, 10% of them seen only once. The sequenced sample was PBMCs, obtained at follow-up. The receptors come from a female donor with early-stage non-small cell lung cancer.

The chain recombines TRBV28 with TRBJ1-2; a possible D gene is TRBD1 (6 bases). Trimming removed 10 bases from V and 5 bases from J, with 20 bases in between. The CDR3 is 14 residues long. Germline V lookup: CDR1 MDHEN, CDR2 SYDVKM. CDR3 bases: TGTGCCAACAGGCCGGAAGGGGGAAATTATGGCTACACCTTC. Translating gives CANRPEGGNYGYTF.

This clonotype came up a few times. The chain joins TRBV29-1 to TRBJ2-2; D is unclear. Trimming took off 4 bases at V and 3 bases at J, with 9 bases between the two ends. Germline V gives CDR1 SQVTM, CDR2 ANQGSEA. The length of the CDR3 is 13 residues. The CDR3 DNA follows: TGCAGCGTTGTCCCTCTGGACACCGGGGAGCTGTTTTTT. It specifies CSVVPLDTGELFF.

Many counts were recorded for this clonotype. The chain employs TRBV20-1 and TRBJ2-5; D uncertain. V was trimmed by 0 bases and J by 7 bases, leaving 12 bases between them. The length of the CDR3 is 13 residues. Looked up from germline, CDR1 is DFQATT and CDR2 is SNEGSKA (reference sequence). This chain's CDR3 is CSARESLGVTQYF. CDR3 coding DNA: TGCAGTGCTAGAGAATCTCTAGGTGTGACCCAGTACTTC.

This clonotype was recorded many times. The V call is TRBV7-2, the J call TRBJ2-5; D ambiguous. V was clipped by 1 base and J by 4 bases, with 7 bases between them. The CDR3 has 13 residues. CDR1 and CDR2 (germline): SGHTA, FQGNSA. The CDR3 loop is CASSLGQSETQYF. In DNA form, the CDR3 reads TGTGCCAGCAGCTTAGGGCAGTCAGAGACCCAGTACTTC.

This clonotype was seen only a few times. The rearrangement joins TRBV10-3 to TRBJ2-3; D remains unclear. The CDR3 totals 13 residues. Trimming cost V 4 bases and J 0 bases, with 5 bases left between them. CDR1 is ENHRY and CDR2 is SYGVKD in the germline V gene. The CDR3 nucleotides are TGTGCCATCAGTGCGGCTAGCACAGATACGCAGTATTTT. It translates to CAISAASTDTQYF.

This clonotype was seen repeatedly, ten times or more. V is TRBV28 and J is TRBJ2-5, with a possible D match to TRBD2 (5 bases). The CDR3 length is 12 residues. V lost 5 bases and J lost 7, with 11 bases in between. Germline CDR1 and CDR2: MDHEN and SYDVKM. This chain's CDR3 is CASSPPEGTQYF. The DNA for the CDR3 is TGTGCCAGCAGTCCTCCCGAGGGGACCCAGTACTTC.

This clonotype was detected many times. The V call is TRBV5-1, the J call TRBJ2-1; D unresolved. Germline lookup yields CDR1 SGHRS and CDR2 YFSETQ. The ends were cut back, 1 base at V and 10 bases at J, with 9 bases in the middle. The CDR3 has 12 amino acids. In DNA form, the CDR3 reads TGCGCCAGCAGCTTGATAGGGTACGAGCAGTTCTTC. This gives the protein CASSLIGYEQFF. The variable domain in full, completed from reference TRBV5-1 and TRBJ2-1, reads KAGVTQTPRYLIKTRGQQVTLSCSPISGHRSVSWYQQTPGQGLQFLFEYFSETQRNKGNFPGRFSGRQFSNSRSEMNVSTLELGDSALYLCASSLIGYEQFFGPGTRLTVL.

This clonotype was counted ten times or more. The chain combines TRBV4-3 with TRBJ1-6; possibly TRBD1 for D (6 bases). V gave up 2 bases and J gave up 8 bases, with 16 bases separating them. The length of the CDR3 is 16 residues. The V gene's germline CDR1 is LGHNA and CDR2 YSLEER. CDR3 sequence: CASSQQRGRGYSPLHF. The CDR3 DNA reads TGCGCCAGCAGCCAACAAAGGGGCAGGGGTTATTCACCCCTCCACTTT.

This clonotype was picked up many times. J is TRBJ2-3 and V is TRBV6-2 or TRBV6-3, with a possible D match to TRBD2 (5 bases). The CDR3 sequence is 17 residues long. With 5 bases removed from V and 6 bases from J, the gap between germline ends came to 24 bases. Germline V gene data show CDR1 as MNHEY and CDR2 as SVGEGT. The DNA for the CDR3 is TGTGCCAGCAGTACCCGCGTCCGAGGCGCACAGCGGGATACGCAGTATTTT. Translation: CASSTRVRGAQRDTQYF.

Many counts were recorded for this clonotype. The genes are TRBV7-2 and TRBJ2-1; D perhaps matches TRBD2 (6 bases). The ends were cut back, 4 bases at V and 4 bases at J, with 14 bases in the middle. Germline values: CDR1 SGHTA, CDR2 FQGNSA. The CDR3 covers 15 residues. CDR3 DNA sequence: TGTGCCAGCAGCTCCGGGCCGGGGAGGTACAATGAGCAGTTCTTC. Translating it yields CASSSGPGRYNEQFF.

The rearrangement joins TRBV20-1 to TRBJ1-2; a weak D match, TRBD1 (5 bases). There are 14 residues in the CDR3. V lost 4 bases, J lost 4 bases, and 16 bases lay in between. Per the germline V gene, CDR1 is DFQATT and CDR2 is SNEGSKA (reference sequence). The CDR3 nucleotides are TGCAGTGCTACCCCCCTAGACAGAGCCTATGGCTACACCTTC. Encoded protein: CSATPLDRAYGYTF.

This sequence joins TRBV11-2 and TRBJ2-2; D may be TRBD1 (6 bases). This CDR3 has 16 residues. In germline, CDR1 is SGHAT, CDR2 FQNNGV. V was shortened by 1 base and J by 5 bases, with 14 bases between the two germline ends. The CDR3 DNA reads as TGTGCCAGCAGCTTAGGGCGTACAGGGTGGACCGGGGAGCTGTTTTTT. Residues: CASSLGRTGWTGELFF. Based on the CDR3 plus reference TRBV11-2 and TRBJ2-2, the full variable domain is EAGVAQSPRYKIIEKRQSVAFWCNPISGHATLYWYQQILGQGPKLLIQFQNNGVVDDSQLPKDRFSAERLKGVDSTLKIQPAKLEDSAVYLCASSLGRTGWTGELFFGEGSRLTVL.

This clonotype was found many times. The chain employs TRBV19 and TRBJ2-1, with TRBD2 identical over 12 bases. This CDR3 has 15 amino acids. V trimming: 4 bases; J trimming: 6 bases; junction bases outside the gene matches: 4. Germline CDR1 reads LNHDA; CDR2 reads SQIVND (reference sequence). The CDR3 coding sequence is TGTGCCAGTAGTAATCTAGCGGGGGGGCGCAATGAGCAGTTCTTC. Amino acids: CASSNLAGGRNEQFF.

This clonotype was seen a few times. The chain carries TRBV5-1 and TRBJ2-5, with 11 bases identical to TRBD1. Germline CDR1 reads SGHRS; CDR2 reads YFSETQ. V gave up 9 bases and J gave up 4 bases; unmatched junction bases: 11. CDR3 size: 15 residues. The CDR3 bases are TGCGCCACCCGGACAGGGGGCCAGCAGGCAGAGACCCAGTACTTC. It codes for CATRTGGQQAETQYF.

There are many counts of this clonotype. V gene TRBV6-5 combines with J gene TRBJ2-1; 7 bases match TRBD1. J lost 4 bases, V lost 5 bases, and 5 bases had no gene match. This CDR3 is 14 amino acids long. Per the germline V gene, CDR1 is MNHEY and CDR2 is SVGAGI. CDR3 nucleotides: TGTGCCAGCAGTCCCGGGACAGCGTACAATGAGCAGTTCTTC. Protein product: CASSPGTAYNEQFF.

This clonotype was found many times. The chain joins TRBV5-1 to TRBJ2-3; no clear D gene. V lost 0 bases to trimming and J lost 2 bases, with 16 bases between them. The CDR3 is 17 residues long. Germline assignment: CDR1 SGHRS and CDR2 YFSETQ. CDR3 in DNA: TGCGCCAGCAGCTTGGCCGCTGCAGGCCTCGACACAGATACGCAGTATTTT. This translates into CASSLAAAGLDTDTQYF.

In its sample, this clonotype was seen many times. The chain combines TRBV7-9 with TRBJ2-1, with D maybe TRBD1 (6 bases). The CDR3 runs to 17 residues. The V gene's germline CDR1 is SEHNR and CDR2 FQNEAQ (reference sequence). Trimming cost V 2 bases and J 4 bases, with 18 bases left between them. The CDR3 nucleotides are TGTGCCAGCAGCTTAAGGGGGTCCGGCGAGCGGTACAATGAGCAGTTCTTC. Amino acid sequence: CASSLRGSGERYNEQFF.

In this sample, this clonotype turned up many times. The genes are TRBV7-2 and TRBJ2-5; TRBD2 matches at 13 bases. CDR3 length: 18 residues. Losses at the gene ends were 3 bases for V and 4 bases for J; bases not matched to a gene: 11. CDR1 and CDR2 (germline): SGHTA, FQGNSA. CDR3 sequence reads: CASSFTSGGAFLGETQYF. DNA for the CDR3: TGTGCCAGCAGCTTTACTAGCGGGGGGGCCTTTTTGGGAGAGACCCAGTACTTC.

This chain joins TRBV5-4 and TRBJ2-3; 7 nucleotides match TRBD2. CDR1 is SGHNT, CDR2 YYREEE, per germline (reference sequence). The CDR3 is 14 residues long. Trimming removed 1 base from V and 5 bases from J; junction bases left unmatched: 4. CDR3 region: CASSLLREEDTQYF. The CDR3, as DNA: TGTGCCAGCAGCTTGCTCCGGGAGGAAGATACGCAGTATTTT.

This clonotype showed up many times. DNA for the CDR3: TGTGCCAGCACCTCGACTAGCGGCCCTAACACCGGGGAGCTGTTTTTT. It yields the protein CASTSTSGPNTGELFF. The rearrangement joins TRBV28 to TRBJ2-2, with 9 bases lining up with TRBD2. CDR3 length: 16 residues. Per the germline V gene, CDR1 is MDHEN and CDR2 is SYDVKM. V lost 7 bases, J lost 2 bases, and 8 bases stayed unmatched.

This clonotype was recorded at least ten times. The chain combines TRBV10-3 with TRBJ1-6; D not resolved. The germline CDR1 and CDR2 sequences are ENHRY and SYGVKD. The CDR3 contains 14 residues. V gave up 3 bases and J gave up 7 bases, with 10 bases separating them. CDR3 nucleotide sequence: TGTGCCATCAGTGATCTGGGCTCGAATTCACCCCTCCACTTT. Its translation is CAISDLGSNSPLHF.

The sample holds many counts of this clonotype. The chain employs TRBV5-1 and TRBJ1-6; D remains ambiguous. The CDR3 spans 14 residues. Germline assignment: CDR1 SGHRS and CDR2 YFSETQ. The germline V and J ends were trimmed by 6 bases and 1 base, with 8 bases remaining between them. CDR3 amino acids: CASKELSYNSPLHF. CDR3 bases: TGCGCCAGCAAAGAACTTTCCTATAATTCACCCCTCCACTTT.

The genes are TRBV7-9 and TRBJ2-7; D is possibly TRBD2 (6 bases). V shed 4 bases and J shed 6 bases, with 19 bases lying between them. The CDR3 spans 15 residues. Germline V gene data show CDR1 as SEHNR and CDR2 as FQNEAQ (reference sequence). The CDR3 protein is CASSSGRGNPLEQYF. The CDR3 DNA reads TGTGCCAGCAGCTCAGGACGCGGGAACCCCCTCGAGCAGTACTTC.